This T cell receptor beta chain was observed in a study of blood T cells in healthy people across ages. Findings and limits, study-wide: Age brought a roughly linear fall in TCR beta diversity measured per million T cells. Nothing was known about donor CMV status, and this possibly confounded expanded clonotype changes. Unsorted PBMC input precluded a conclusive naive versus antigen-experienced comparison.

V was pared by 8 bases and J by 0 bases, with 15 bases between. Germline V CDR1 and CDR2: MDHEN, SYDVKM. This CDR3 is 15 amino acids long. Alongside a J-beta primer mix, a sample-barcoded 5' primer served in a second PCR lasting about 7 to 12 cycles. One entry per CDR3 protein, called by TCRdb with MiXCR from the 5' RACE reads. Among about 1.1 million distinct CDR3 sequences listed, more than 30% were seen once. As to this clonotype: Its antigen is not identified.

Donors gave around 9.3 milliliters of peripheral blood apiece. The chain recombines TRBV28 with TRBJ2-3; D remains unclear. This TCR came from a man in his late teens or twenties in good health. Input material: blood. Here the CDR3 DNA reads TGTGCCAGCTTAAGGCGTTTCCCTAGCACAGATACGCAGTATTTT. It encodes CASLRRFPSTDTQYF.